This is a list of T cell receptor beta chains from one sample in a study of blood T cell repertoires in COVID-19. The data were produced by immunoSEQ multiplex PCR, yet TCRdb's version contains in-frame clones alone and is incomplete. The repertoire holds around 310,000 clones, around 89% seen once, with 0.95% to 1.3% in the top ten. The sequenced sample was peripheral blood. The source is a woman aged 35 to 49 with COVID-19, enrolled during active disease. Both conserved end residues are part of each CDR3. A D gene is named only where the DNA matches it firmly. Some rows have no size entry. The others give once, few or many, or a class for an expanded clone.

J gene | V gene | clone size | D gene | CDR3 DNA | CDR3 protein
TRBJ2-7 | TRBV6-1 | - | - | TGTGCCAGCAGTGAACTCGTCCTGTACTTC | CASSELVLYF
TRBJ1-2 | TRBV28 | - | TRBD1 | TGTGCCACTAGGACAGGGGGGTTTGGGGGCTACACCTTC | CATRTGGFGGYTF
TRBJ1-4 | TRBV2 | - | TRBD1 | TGTGCCAGCAGCTTGACAGGGGGGAATGAAAAACTGTTTTTT | CASSLTGGNEKLFF
TRBJ2-7 | TRBV5-4 | - | - | TGTGCCAGCAGCCCGGGGGACGAGCAGTACTTC | CASSPGDEQYF
TRBJ1-3 | TRBV30 | - | TRBD1 | TGTGCCTGGGCCGGGACAGGGAATCACGGCTCTGGAAACACCATATATTTT | CAWAGTGNHGSGNTIYF
TRBJ2-7 | TRBV19 | - | TRBD2 | TGTGCCAGTAGTCTATTGCGGGGGACCTCCTACGAGCAGTACTTC | CASSLLRGTSYEQYF
TRBJ2-1 | TRBV18 | - | - | TGTGCCAGCTCACCACTGAGGTTCCCGGGACACATTATCTCCTACAATGAGCAGTTCTTC | CASSPLRFPGHIISYNEQFF
TRBJ2-5 | TRBV5-5 | - | - | TGTGCCAGCAGCTTGATGTCTAGCCAAGAGACCCAGTACTTC | CASSLMSSQETQYF
TRBJ2-2 | TRBV30 | - | TRBD2 | TGTGCCTGGAGTGTACTAGCGGGGGACACCGGGGAGCTGTTTTTT | CAWSVLAGDTGELFF
TRBJ2-1 | TRBV9 | - | - | TGTGCCAGCAGCGTAGTGTCAGGGGACCCCGAGCAGTTCTTC | CASSVVSGDPEQFF
TRBJ1-6 | TRBV6-5 | - | - | TGTGCCGGCACCCAGGGCCGGGCTTCCCTCCACTTT | CAGTQGRASLHF
TRBJ1-5 | TRBV28 | - | TRBD1 | TGTGCCAGCAGTGCAGGGGGGATCGGCCAGCCCCAGCATTTT | CASSAGGIGQPQHF
TRBJ2-4 | TRBV12-3/TRBV12-4 | - | - | TGTGCCAGCAGTTTACAGGCGGGCATTCAGTACTTC | CASSLQAGIQYF
TRBJ1-5 | TRBV27 | few | - | TGTGCCAGCAGTTACAGGGTCAATCAGCCCCAGCATTTT | CASSYRVNQPQHF
TRBJ2-5 | TRBV6-5 | - | - | TGTGCCAGCGGATTTAAGGGCGGGGAGACCCAGTACTTC | CASGFKGGETQYF
TRBJ2-2 | TRBV3-1/TRBV3-2 | - | - | TGTGCCAGCAGCCAAGATCTACTGGGAGCAGGCCCTCAGGGGACCGGGGAGCTGTTTTTT | CASSQDLLGAGPQGTGELFF
TRBJ2-5 | TRBV5-6 | - | TRBD1 | TGTGCCAGCAGCTCAGCCAGGACAGGGGTTTACCAAGAGACCCAGTACTTC | CASSSARTGVYQETQYF
TRBJ2-7 | TRBV5-1 | - | - | TGCGCCAGCAGCTTCAACCCTTCAGTCCATACAGCCTACGAGCAGTACTTC | CASSFNPSVHTAYEQYF
TRBJ2-7 | TRBV29-1 | - | - | TGCAGCGTTACCAAGGGGTTTCCAAGCTCCTACGAGCAGTACTTC | CSVTKGFPSSYEQYF
TRBJ2-7 | TRBV9 | - | - | TGTGCCAGCAGCATAAAAGACGGCGGAGAGCAGTACTTC | CASSIKDGGEQYF
TRBJ1-6 | TRBV3-1/TRBV3-2 | - | TRBD1 | TGTGCCAGCAGCAGGACAGGGAATGAGTCACCCCTCCACTTT | CASSRTGNESPLHF
TRBJ1-5 | TRBV7-2 | - | - | TGTGCCAGCAGCCCCCTTCCCCGGGGGGTGAATCAGCCCCAGCATTTT | CASSPLPRGVNQPQHF
TRBJ1-4 | TRBV5-1 | - | TRBD1 | TGCGCCAGCAGCTCACAGGGGGCGTATGAAAAACTGTTTTTT | CASSSQGAYEKLFF
TRBJ2-7 | TRBV28 | once | - | TGTGCCAGCAGTTCTCAGACAGGAGTCTCCTACGAGCAGTACTTC | CASSSQTGVSYEQYF
TRBJ1-1 | TRBV18 | - | - | TGTGCCAGCTCACCAGGGGGCCCTCTCCTTAACACTGAAGCTTTCTTT | CASSPGGPLLNTEAFF
TRBJ2-2 | TRBV28 | once | - | TGTGCCAGCGGGACAACCCCCGGGGAGCTGTTTTTT | CASGTTPGELFF
TRBJ1-2 | TRBV19 | - | - | TGTGCCAGTACGGACACTTGGTATGGCTACACCTTC | CASTDTWYGYTF
TRBJ2-5 | TRBV6-6 | - | TRBD2 | TGTGCCAGCAGTTACTCCGGGACTACCGATAGGACCCAGTACTTC | CASSYSGTTDRTQYF
TRBJ1-3 | TRBV13 | once | - | TGTGCCAGCAGCTACAACAGGGCTGGAAACACCATATATTTT | CASSYNRAGNTIYF
TRBJ1-5 | TRBV5-8 | - | TRBD1 | TGTGCCAGCAGCTCCGTGGAGGGACAGGGCTGGTTTCAGCCCCAGCATTTT | CASSSVEGQGWFQPQHF
TRBJ2-1 | TRBV7-2 | - | TRBD1 | TGTGCCAGCAGCCCGGGACAGCTCTACAATGAGCAGTTCTTC | CASSPGQLYNEQFF
TRBJ2-1 | TRBV19 | - | - | TGTGCCAGTAGTATCAAGAGTAGCTCCTACAATGAGCAGTTCTTC | CASSIKSSSYNEQFF
TRBJ1-1 | TRBV7-2 | - | - | TGTGCCAGCAGCTTTAACAGGGACACTGAAGCTTTCTTT | CASSFNRDTEAFF
TRBJ2-5 | TRBV7-9 | - | - | TGTGCCAGCAGCCCGACGGGGGAGACCCAGTACTTC | CASSPTGETQYF